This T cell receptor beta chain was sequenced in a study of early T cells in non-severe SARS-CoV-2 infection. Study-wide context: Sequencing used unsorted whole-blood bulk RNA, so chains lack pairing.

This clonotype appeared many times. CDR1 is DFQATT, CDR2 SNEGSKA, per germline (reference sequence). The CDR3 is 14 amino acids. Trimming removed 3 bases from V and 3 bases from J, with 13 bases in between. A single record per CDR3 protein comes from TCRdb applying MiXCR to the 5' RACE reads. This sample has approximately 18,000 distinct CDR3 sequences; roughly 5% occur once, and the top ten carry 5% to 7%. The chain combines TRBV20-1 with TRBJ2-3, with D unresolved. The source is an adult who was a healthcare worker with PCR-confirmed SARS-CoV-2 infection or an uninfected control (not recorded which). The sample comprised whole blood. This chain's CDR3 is CSASALVGTDTQYF. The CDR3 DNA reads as TGCAGTGCTAGTGCCCTCGTCGGAACAGATACGCAGTATTTT.